Shown below are 19 T cell receptor beta chains from a single sample sequenced in a study of blood T cells in healthy people across ages. The authors ran a second PCR of roughly 6 to 11 cycles using a sample-barcoded 5' primer and a J-beta primer mix. TCRdb reanalysed the 5' RACE reads using MiXCR and keeps one entry per CDR3 protein. The profile shows roughly 1.9 million distinct CDR3 sequences, about 39% of them singletons. The source material was blood. The receptors shown here come from a human donor in good health.

This clonotype turned up a few times. One end of the junction is discordant with germline, which a read error may explain. The rearrangement uses TRBV4-3 and TRBJ2-3; 8 nucleotides line up with TRBD2. Germline-derived CDR1 and CDR2 are LGHNA and YSLEER. The CDR3 covers 16 residues. CDR3 sequence reads: CASSQGASGGADTQYF. Here the CDR3 DNA reads TGTGCCAGCAGCCAAGGAGCCAGCGGGGGAGCGGATACGCAGTATTTT.

As to this clonotype: A read error may explain this, as a much larger clone is one base away. The chain has TRBV5-1 and TRBJ1-2, with a weak D call TRBD1 (6 bases). The V gene's germline CDR1 is SGHRS and CDR2 YFSETQ. V dropped 2 bases and J dropped 8 bases, with 22 bases sitting between them. CDR3 length: 16 residues. CDR3: CASSFYRQTSGGGYTF. CDR3 bases: TGCGCCAGCAGCTTTTATAGACAGACGTCTGGGGGCGGCTACACCTTC.

This clonotype occurred a few times. This chain links TRBV5-1 with TRBJ2-5; 8 bases fit TRBD1. Germline assignment: CDR1 SGHRS and CDR2 YFSETQ. J was trimmed by 4 bases and V by 3 bases; bases with no gene match: 5. CDR3 length: 14 residues. Here the CDR3 reads CASSSWTGRETQYF. In nucleotides, the CDR3 is TGCGCCAGCAGCTCCTGGACAGGGCGAGAGACCCAGTACTTC.

This clonotype was recorded a few times. V gene TRBV20-1 combines with J gene TRBJ1-6, with no clear D. The CDR3 contains 16 residues. V gave up 3 bases and J gave up 4 bases, with 16 bases separating them. Germline values: CDR1 DFQATT, CDR2 SNEGSKA (reference sequence). The CDR3 reads CSARGTPVGYNSPLHF. The CDR3 DNA is TGCAGTGCTAGGGGCACGCCAGTGGGTTATAATTCACCCCTCCACTTT.

This clonotype came up a few times. The chain has TRBV7-2 and TRBJ1-2; D might be TRBD1 (5 bases). V was cut by 1 base and J by 0 bases, with 12 bases left in between. Germline V gene lookup returns CDR1 SGHTA and CDR2 FQGNSA. The CDR3 is made up of 16 amino acids. CDR3 sequence (DNA): TGTGCCAGCAGCTTAGGTGCAGGGACGTCTAACTATGGCTACACCTTC. Protein sequence: CASSLGAGTSNYGYTF.

The gene calls are TRBV5-1 and TRBJ2-3, with D uncertain. In germline, CDR1 is SGHRS, CDR2 YFSETQ. V was cut by 0 bases and J by 7 bases, with 6 bases left in between. CDR3 length: 12 residues. The CDR3 reads CASSLEDNTQYF. The CDR3 DNA reads as TGCGCCAGCAGCTTGGAAGACAATACGCAGTATTTT.

This chain joins TRBV20-1 and TRBJ2-1; 8 positions agree with TRBD2. The CDR3 has 15 amino acids. In germline, CDR1 is DFQATT, CDR2 SNEGSKA (reference sequence). V dropped 0 bases and J dropped 6; count of bases not matched to a gene: 7. CDR3 nucleotide sequence: TGCAGTGCTAGAGAATTGGGACTAGGGATCAATGAGCAGTTCTTC. Translation gives CSARELGLGINEQFF.

V and J are TRBV30 and TRBJ1-6, with unresolved D. This CDR3 has 14 residues. With 0 bases removed from V and 10 bases from J, the gap between germline ends came to 13 bases. Germline V gene data show CDR1 as GTSNPN and CDR2 as SVGIG (reference sequence). The CDR3 bases are TGTGCCTGGAGTGTATGGGAGTCGGAGTCACCCCTCCACTTT. Protein sequence: CAWSVWESESPLHF.

This clonotype was counted between two and nine times. This chain joins TRBV7-2 and TRBJ1-2; D is perhaps TRBD1 (5 bases). The germline V and J ends were trimmed by 4 bases and 8 bases, with 17 bases remaining between them. Germline values: CDR1 SGHTA, CDR2 FQGNSA. The CDR3 spans 14 residues. The CDR3 protein is CASSSLGDQGGYTF. DNA of the CDR3: TGTGCCAGCAGCTCCTTAGGGGACCAAGGGGGCTACACCTTC. Full variable domain (rest looked up from reference TRBV7-2 and TRBJ1-2): GAGVSQSPSNKVTEKGKDVELRCDPISGHTALYWYRQSLGQGLEFLIYFQGNSAPDKSGLPSDRFSAERTGGSVSTLTIQRTQQEDSAVYLCASSSLGDQGGYTFGSGTRLTVV.

The V gene is TRBV7-2, the J gene TRBJ2-5, with 9 bases matching TRBD2. Per the germline V gene, CDR1 is SGHTA and CDR2 is FQGNSA. The junction had 15 bases not matched to a gene; V was cut back by 5 bases and J by 5 bases. The CDR3 loop spans 17 amino acids. CDR3 nucleotides: TGTGCCAGCAGCCTCCGCCCCCTGGCGGGGGGGGTGGAGACCCAGTACTTC. This encodes CASSLRPLAGGVETQYF.

The rearrangement uses TRBV12-3 or TRBV12-4 and TRBJ1-5; D is unclear. The CDR3 is 14 residues long. V gave up 2 bases and J gave up 8 bases, with 13 bases separating them. The CDR3 reads CASSLTRKSEPQHF. The CDR3 nucleotides are TGTGCCAGCAGTTTAACCAGGAAGAGCGAGCCCCAGCATTTT.

The chain recombines TRBV3-1 with TRBJ1-5; D uncertain. This CDR3 comprises 15 residues. V was shortened by 0 bases and J by 6 bases, with 12 bases between the two germline ends. Germline V gives CDR1 LGHDT, CDR2 YNNKEL (reference sequence). CDR3 sequence: CASSQDSGGVQPQHF. The CDR3 DNA is TGTGCCAGCAGCCAAGATTCGGGCGGGGTTCAGCCCCAGCATTTT.

The rearrangement links TRBV6-5 to TRBJ1-1, with D tentatively TRBD1 (5 bases). The CDR3 sequence is 13 residues long. V was trimmed by 4 bases and J by 4 bases, leaving 10 bases between them. From germline, CDR1 is MNHEY and CDR2 SVGAGI. As DNA, the CDR3 is TGTGCCAGCAGTTTCAGGGCGGCCACTGAAGCTTTCTTT. Translating it yields CASSFRAATEAFF.

This chain connects TRBV7-2 to TRBJ1-2, with 11 bases lining up with TRBD1. This CDR3 has 15 residues. V trimming: 5 bases; J trimming: 8 bases; junction bases outside the gene matches: 10. Germline lookup yields CDR1 SGHTA and CDR2 FQGNSA. The CDR3 nucleotides read TGTGCCAGCAGCAAGCGGACAGGGGGCTCTGACGGCTACACCTTC. It yields the protein CASSKRTGGSDGYTF.

This chain uses TRBV20-1 with TRBJ2-7; D unresolved. The CDR3 loop spans 13 amino acids. Trimming stripped 2 bases from V and 1 base from J, with 9 bases between. CDR1 is DFQATT, CDR2 SNEGSKA, per germline (reference sequence). The CDR3 is CSARSPVSYEQYF. The CDR3 nucleotides read TGCAGTGCTAGATCGCCAGTATCCTACGAGCAGTACTTC.

Only a few counts were recorded for this clonotype. The rearrangement joins TRBV5-1 to TRBJ1-5, with 8 positions matching TRBD1. With 1 base clipped from V and 1 base from J, the junction kept 10 bases outside the gene matches. Germline V gene data show CDR1 as SGHRS and CDR2 as YFSETQ. This CDR3 comprises 18 residues. In DNA, the CDR3 is TGCGCCAGCAGCTTGCAGGGGGCGAGGGTTGTGAGCAATCAGCCCCAGCATTTT. Translation: CASSLQGARVVSNQPQHF.

On this clonotype itself: At one boundary the junction diverges from the germline segment, which might be a read error. V and J are TRBV20-1 and TRBJ2-2; 8 nucleotides align to TRBD1. The CDR3 length is 16 residues. Per the germline V gene, CDR1 is DFQATT and CDR2 is SNEGSKA (reference sequence). As DNA, the CDR3 is TGCAGTGCCAGAGAGGTGGACAGGGAGTACACCGGGGAGCTGTTTTTT. Amino acids: CSAREVDREYTGELFF.

This clonotype was counted between two and nine times. The genes are TRBV5-1 and TRBJ1-2; 9 bases agree with TRBD1. Germline V gene data show CDR1 as SGHRS and CDR2 as YFSETQ. V dropped 4 bases and J dropped 6; count of bases not matched to a gene: 16. The CDR3 is 17 amino acids. CDR3 bases: TGCGCCAGCAGCGTCTCGACAGGGGGGCCTACGTCCAATGGCTACACCTTC. Its protein is CASSVSTGGPTSNGYTF.

The gene calls are TRBV7-8 and TRBJ1-4; D not resolved. The CDR3 is made up of 15 amino acids. Deletions cut 4 bases from V and 7 bases from J, with 16 bases between. Germline loops: CDR1 SGHVS, CDR2 FQNEAQ. The CDR3: CASSSGSGIGEKLFF. CDR3 DNA: TGTGCCAGCAGCTCGGGGTCGGGGATTGGTGAAAAACTGTTTTTT.